This entry features one TCR beta chain sequence. CDR1 is ENHRY, CDR2 SYGVKD, per germline. The CDR3 has 15 amino acids. With V trimmed by 10 bases and J by 1 base, 10 bases remained unmatched. A single record per CDR3 protein comes from TCRdb applying MiXCR to the 5' RACE reads. The table has about 77,000 distinct CDR3 sequences, around 17% seen once. This sample was included in a study of early T cells in non-severe SARS-CoV-2 infection. Study-wide background: RNA in bulk from unsorted whole blood was sequenced, and chains were unpaired.

The sequencing sample was made of whole blood. This sequence was found in an adult who was a healthcare worker with PCR-confirmed SARS-CoV-2 infection or an uninfected control (not recorded which). This sequence joins TRBV10-3 and TRBJ2-7, with TRBD2 matching over 10 bases. In nucleotides, the CDR3 is TGTGCCACCCAAGCCGGACTAGCGGCGTCCTACGAGCAGTACTTC. Translating it yields CATQAGLAASYEQYF.